The rows below give T cell receptor beta chains drawn from one sample of a study of OX40 agonist ivuxolimab in advanced cancers. Assay used: immunoSEQ multiplex PCR; TCRdb lists only in-frame clones, some missing. The sample yields more than 65,000 clones, around 89% seen once. Material: CD4+ or CD8+ T cells sorted from blood, obtained in a trial of the OX40 agonist ivuxolimab. Every receptor here comes from an adult with an advanced solid tumor such as melanoma, head and neck, liver or kidney cancer. Each CDR3 is given with its conserved first and last residue. Fields, in order: clone size, D gene, J gene, V gene, CDR3 length, CDR3 protein, CDR3 DNA. D genes are given only for firm matches. Rows may omit the clone size; those that give it use once, few, many or a size class.

. . TRBJ2-3 TRBV27 15 CASSPLGVPGDTQYF TGTGCCAGCTCCCCGCTCGGGGTCCCCGGGGATACGCAGTATTTT
. . TRBJ1-1 TRBV5-1 12 CASSLMGDKAFF TGCGCCAGCAGCTTGATGGGGGATAAAGCTTTCTTT
once TRBD1 TRBJ1-1 TRBV27 16 CASSLGQGQGGTEAFF TGTGCCAGCAGTTTAGGGCAGGGGCAGGGGGGGACTGAAGCTTTCTTT
once . TRBJ2-3 TRBV5-4 12 CASSLDQGTQYF TGTGCCAGCAGCTTGGATCAAGGTACGCAGTATTTT
. . TRBJ1-2 TRBV5-1 15 CASSLKKASSYGYTF TGCGCCAGCAGCTTGAAGAAGGCTTCCAGTTATGGCTACACCTTC
. . TRBJ1-1 TRBV7-2 13 CASSFADNTEAFF TGTGCCAGCAGCTTCGCAGATAACACTGAAGCTTTCTTT
once TRBD2 TRBJ2-7 TRBV4-2 15 CASSLQRGNSYEQYF TGTGCCAGCAGCCTCCAGCGGGGGAACTCCTACGAGCAGTACTTC
. . TRBJ2-5 TRBV6-5 11 CASGIGKTQYF TGTGCCAGCGGTATCGGGAAGACCCAGTACTTC
. TRBD2 TRBJ2-3 TRBV9 17 CASSKGLAGVWGDTQYF TGTGCCAGCAGCAAGGGACTAGCGGGAGTATGGGGGGATACGCAGTATTTT
. . TRBJ2-6 TRBV9 19 CASSPTTLSTPTGANVLTF TGTGCCAGCAGCCCCACCACGCTTTCGACCCCGACTGGGGCCAACGTCCTGACTTTC
. . TRBJ1-5 TRBV5-6 17 CASSLEEGSNSNQPQHF TGTGCCAGCAGCCTTGAGGAGGGATCGAATAGCAATCAGCCCCAGCATTTT
. TRBD2 TRBJ2-5 TRBV4-2 14 CASSHPGGLETQYF TGTGCCAGCAGCCACCCGGGGGGGCTGGAGACCCAGTACTTC
. . TRBJ1-4 TRBV11-3 11 CASSLEEKLFF TGTGCCAGCAGCTTAGAGGAAAAACTGTTTTTT
. TRBD1 TRBJ1-4 TRBV5-1 15 CASSLETGGSEKLFF TGCGCCAGCAGCTTGGAAACAGGGGGAAGTGAAAAACTGTTTTTT
. . TRBJ2-3 TRBV5-8 15 CASSHEKRIRDTQYF TGTGCCAGCAGCCACGAAAAGAGAATACGGGATACGCAGTATTTT
. . TRBJ2-7 TRBV12-5 14 CASGLVEEGGGQYF TGTGCTAGTGGTTTGGTAGAGGAGGGTGGAGGGCAGTACTTC
. . TRBJ2-7 TRBV19 15 CASSAGQRRTYEQYF TGTGCCAGTAGTGCGGGACAGCGAAGAACATACGAGCAGTACTTC
. TRBD1 TRBJ2-2 TRBV11-2 15 CASSLVRGRTGELFF TGTGCCAGCAGCTTAGTCAGGGGGCGCACCGGGGAGCTGTTTTTT
. . TRBJ1-3 TRBV7-2 12 CASSFSGNTIYF TGTGCCAGCAGCTTCAGTGGAAACACCATATATTTT
. . TRBJ2-7 TRBV6-6 13 CASSYASMYEQYF TGTGCCAGCAGTTACGCCTCGATGTACGAGCAGTACTTC
. . TRBJ2-1 TRBV11-3 18 CASSFGPQRIRKRAEQFF TGTGCCAGCAGCTTCGGTCCCCAACGTATTAGGAAGAGGGCTGAGCAGTTCTTC
. . TRBJ1-4 TRBV5-1 11 CASSLEGKLFF TGCGCCAGCAGCTTGGAAGGAAAACTGTTTTTT
. TRBD1 TRBJ2-3 TRBV28 15 CASRTTGGRRDTQYF TGTGCCAGCAGGACGACAGGGGGTCGTAGAGATACGCAGTATTTT
. . TRBJ2-1 TRBV18 13 CASSPGTENEQFF TGTGCCAGCTCACCGGGGACGGAGAATGAGCAGTTCTTC
. . TRBJ2-3 TRBV4-3 16 CASSQGSEPYTDTQYF TGCGCCAGCAGCCAGGGCAGTGAGCCCTACACAGATACGCAGTATTTT
. . TRBJ2-3 TRBV5-1 11 CATRSTDTQYF TGCGCCACCCGCAGCACAGATACGCAGTATTTT
. TRBD2 TRBJ2-5 TRBV10-2 14 CASSELAGGETQYF TGCGCCAGCAGTGAGCTAGCGGGAGGTGAGACCCAGTACTTC
. . TRBJ1-1 TRBV7-9 16 CASSLSGGLKGTEAFF TGTGCCAGCAGCTTGAGTGGGGGGCTAAAGGGAACTGAAGCTTTCTTT
. . TRBJ1-1 TRBV27 12 CASRSTYTEAFF TGTGCCAGCAGATCAACCTACACTGAAGCTTTCTTT
. . TRBJ2-2 TRBV5-1 13 CASSFDGNGELFF TGCGCCAGCAGCTTCGATGGGAACGGGGAGCTGTTTTTT
. . TRBJ2-3 TRBV5-1 15 CASSLGTLSTDTQYF TGCGCCAGCAGCTTAGGGACCCTTAGCACAGATACGCAGTATTTT
. . TRBJ1-1 TRBV19 13 CASGQTLNTEAFF TGTGCCAGCGGACAAACCTTAAACACTGAAGCTTTCTTT
. . TRBJ1-2 TRBV11-3 11 CASSPGGGNTF TGTGCCAGCAGCCCTGGGGGCGGGAACACCTTC
. TRBD2 TRBJ2-5 TRBV5-5 17 CASSPNPGLAEQETQYF TGTGCCAGCAGCCCCAACCCGGGACTAGCGGAACAAGAGACCCAGTACTTC
. . TRBJ2-1 TRBV29-1 12 CSGQGSYNEQFF TGCAGCGGTCAGGGGTCCTACAATGAGCAGTTCTTC
. . TRBJ2-5 TRBV11-3 16 CASSLGSSFEGETQYF TGTGCCAGCAGCTTAGGCTCTAGCTTTGAGGGGGAGACCCAGTACTTC
. . TRBJ1-1 TRBV11-3 15 CASSPFGQLNTEAFF TGTGCCAGCAGCCCGTTCGGACAGCTGAACACTGAAGCTTTCTTT
. . TRBJ2-1 TRBV29-1 14 CSGFGGPHSSEQFF TGCAGCGGGTTCGGGGGCCCCCACTCCAGTGAGCAGTTCTTC
. . TRBJ1-2 TRBV5-4 17 CASSPLIPTRSNYGYTF TGTGCCAGCAGCCCGCTAATTCCCACCCGCTCTAACTATGGCTACACCTTC
. TRBD1 TRBJ1-4 TRBV11-3 15 CASSSTGQGVEKLFF TGTGCCAGCAGCTCCACGGGACAGGGGGTCGAAAAACTGTTTTTT
. . TRBJ1-3 TRBV7-2 16 CASSLERPLTGNTIYF TGTGCCAGCAGCTTAGAAAGGCCCCTAACTGGAAACACCATATATTTT
. . TRBJ2-3 TRBV2 13 CASSGSSAGTQYF TGTGCCAGCAGTGGGTCCTCCGCGGGTACGCAGTATTTT
. TRBD1 TRBJ2-3 TRBV7-9 14 CASSFGTGEDTQYF TGTGCCAGCAGCTTCGGGACAGGGGAAGATACGCAGTATTTT
. TRBD1 TRBJ2-5 TRBV7-2 16 CASSLRGTGGEETQYF TGTGCCAGCAGCTTACGGGGGACAGGGGGCGAAGAGACCCAGTACTTC
once . TRBJ2-2 TRBV18 15 CASSPPGGRTGELFF TGTGCCAGCTCACCACCCGGGGGCCGGACCGGGGAGCTGTTTTTT
. . TRBJ2-2 TRBV11-3 16 CASSLRGAVDTGELFF TGTGCCAGCAGCCTTCGGGGGGCGGTGGACACCGGGGAGCTGTTTTTT
. . TRBJ1-2 TRBV19 14 CASSILAGGYGYTF TGTGCCAGTAGTATTCTTGCGGGTGGCTATGGCTACACCTTC
. TRBD1 TRBJ2-2 TRBV4-2 16 CASSQVDRGNTGELFF TGTGCCAGCAGCCAAGTGGACAGGGGGAACACCGGGGAGCTGTTTTTT
. . TRBJ2-1 TRBV12-5 14 CASGLELAPGEQFF TGTGCTAGTGGTTTGGAGCTAGCGCCGGGAGAGCAGTTCTTC
. . TRBJ1-3 TRBV7-9 16 CASSPPGLGTGDTIYF TGTGCCAGCAGCCCCCCGGGTCTCGGTACGGGGGACACCATATATTTT